The sample holds one count of the clone carrying this TCR beta chain. Its antigen is unidentified. The data belong to a study of T cell responses to AZD1222 COVID-19 vaccine. Study conclusions and caveats: Following two doses of AZD1222, Spike-specific TCR breadth and depth rose. Among spike-specific TCRs, nearly half reportedly target unmutated variant regions. Only after the peak T cell response were repertoires sampled. Donors in the cohort were predominantly white British and more often female, and clonal diversity was possibly underestimated.

Profiled with immunoSEQ multiplex PCR; TCRdb holds only in-frame clones, not every one. The sample lists about 150,000 clones, approximately 90% occurring once. The starting material was peripheral blood, obtained on day 0 of MenACWY control vaccination. The TCR comes from an adult in good health.

The CDR3 protein is CASSNQGAREAFF. Written as DNA, the CDR3 is TGTGCCAGCAGTAATCAGGGGGCTAGGGAAGCTTTCTTT. The genes are TRBV12-3 or TRBV12-4 and TRBJ1-1; 8 positions match TRBD1. The CDR3 loop spans 13 amino acids. The J segment lost 8 bases and the V segment lost 5 bases, leaving 7 bases of the junction unmatched.